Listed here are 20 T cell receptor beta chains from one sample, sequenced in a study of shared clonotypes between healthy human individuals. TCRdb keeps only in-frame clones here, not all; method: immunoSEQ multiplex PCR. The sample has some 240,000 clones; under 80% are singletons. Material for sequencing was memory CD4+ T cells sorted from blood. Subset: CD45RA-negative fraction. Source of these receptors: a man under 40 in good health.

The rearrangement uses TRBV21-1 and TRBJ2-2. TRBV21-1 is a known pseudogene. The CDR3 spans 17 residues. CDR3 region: CASFSPTPGPLTGELFF. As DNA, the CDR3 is TGTGCCAGCTTCTCTCCAACCCCGGGACCCCTCACCGGGGAGCTGTTTTTT.

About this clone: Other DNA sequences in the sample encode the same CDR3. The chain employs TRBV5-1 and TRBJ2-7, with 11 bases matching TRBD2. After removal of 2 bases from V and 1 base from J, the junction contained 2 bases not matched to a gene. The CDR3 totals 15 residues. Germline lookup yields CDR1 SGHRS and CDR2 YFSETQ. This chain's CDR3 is CASSLVAGGSYEQYF. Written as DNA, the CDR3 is TGCGCCAGCAGCTTAGTAGCGGGAGGGTCCTACGAGCAGTACTTC.

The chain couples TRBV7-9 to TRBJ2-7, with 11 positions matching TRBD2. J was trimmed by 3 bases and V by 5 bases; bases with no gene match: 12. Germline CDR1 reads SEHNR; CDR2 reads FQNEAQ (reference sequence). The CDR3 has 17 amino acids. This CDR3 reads CASSEKGTSGRVYEQYF. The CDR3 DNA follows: TGTGCCAGCAGCGAAAAGGGGACTAGCGGAAGGGTCTACGAGCAGTACTTC.

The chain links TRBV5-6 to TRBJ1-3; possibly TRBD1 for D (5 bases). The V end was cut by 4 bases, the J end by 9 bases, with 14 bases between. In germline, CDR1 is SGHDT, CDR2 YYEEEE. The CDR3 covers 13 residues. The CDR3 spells CASSPGTGSTIYF. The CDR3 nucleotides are TGTGCCAGCAGCCCCGGGACCGGCAGCACCATATATTTT. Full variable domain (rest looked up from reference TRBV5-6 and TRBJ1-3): DAGVTQSPTHLIKTRGQQVTLRCSPKSGHDTVSWYQQALGQGPQFIFQYYEEEERQRGNFPDRFSGHQFPNYSSELNVNALLLGDSALYLCASSPGTGSTIYFGEGSWLTVV.

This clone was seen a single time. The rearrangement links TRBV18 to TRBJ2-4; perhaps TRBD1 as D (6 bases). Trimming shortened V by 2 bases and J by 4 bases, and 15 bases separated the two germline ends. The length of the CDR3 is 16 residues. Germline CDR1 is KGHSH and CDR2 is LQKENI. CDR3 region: CASSPRGWTEKNIQYF. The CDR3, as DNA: TGTGCCAGCTCACCAAGGGGGTGGACTGAGAAAAACATTCAGTACTTC.

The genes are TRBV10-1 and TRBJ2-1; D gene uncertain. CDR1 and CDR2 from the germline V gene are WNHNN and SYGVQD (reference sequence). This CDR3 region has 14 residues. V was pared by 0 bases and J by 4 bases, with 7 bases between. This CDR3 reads CASSESGLYNEQFF. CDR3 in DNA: TGCGCCAGCAGTGAGTCTGGTCTATACAATGAGCAGTTCTTC.

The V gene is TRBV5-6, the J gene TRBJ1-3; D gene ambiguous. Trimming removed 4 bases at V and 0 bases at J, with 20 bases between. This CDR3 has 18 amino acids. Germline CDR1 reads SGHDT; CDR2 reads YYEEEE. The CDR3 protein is CASSLLGETANSGNTIYF. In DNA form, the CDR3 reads TGTGCCAGCAGCCTCCTTGGGGAAACAGCGAACTCTGGAAACACCATATATTTT.

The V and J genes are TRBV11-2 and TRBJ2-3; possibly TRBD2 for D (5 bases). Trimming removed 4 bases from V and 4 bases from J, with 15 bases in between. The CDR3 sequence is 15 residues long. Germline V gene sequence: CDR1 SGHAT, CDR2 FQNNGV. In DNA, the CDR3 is TGTGCCAGCAGCTCTGGGGAGAGGCCGGCAGATACGCAGTATTTT. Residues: CASSSGERPADTQYF.

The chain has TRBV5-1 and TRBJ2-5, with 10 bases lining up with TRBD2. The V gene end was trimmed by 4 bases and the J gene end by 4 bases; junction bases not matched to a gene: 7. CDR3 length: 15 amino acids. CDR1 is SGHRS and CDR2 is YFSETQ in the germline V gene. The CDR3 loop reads CASSPEREGRETQYF. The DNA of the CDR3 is TGCGCCAGCAGCCCCGAGCGGGAGGGCCGAGAGACCCAGTACTTC.

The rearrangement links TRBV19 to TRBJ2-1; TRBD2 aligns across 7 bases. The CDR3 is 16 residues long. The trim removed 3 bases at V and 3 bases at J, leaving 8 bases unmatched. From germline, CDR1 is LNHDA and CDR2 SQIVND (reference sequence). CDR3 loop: CASSIRAGVLYNEQFF. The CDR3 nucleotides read TGTGCCAGTAGTATTCGGGCGGGAGTGCTCTACAATGAGCAGTTCTTC.

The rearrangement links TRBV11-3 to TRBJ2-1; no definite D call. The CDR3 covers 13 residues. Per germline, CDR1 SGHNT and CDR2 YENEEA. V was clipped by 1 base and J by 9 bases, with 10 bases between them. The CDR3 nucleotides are TGTGCCAGCAGCTTAGGCCCCCTCGGTGAGCAGTTCTTC. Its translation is CASSLGPLGEQFF.

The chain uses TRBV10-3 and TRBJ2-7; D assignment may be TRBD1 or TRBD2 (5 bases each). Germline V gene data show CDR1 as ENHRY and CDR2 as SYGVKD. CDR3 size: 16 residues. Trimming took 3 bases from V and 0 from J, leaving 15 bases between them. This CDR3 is CAISESGRSSSYEQYF. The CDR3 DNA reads TGTGCCATCAGTGAATCGGGACGTTCGAGCTCCTACGAGCAGTACTTC.

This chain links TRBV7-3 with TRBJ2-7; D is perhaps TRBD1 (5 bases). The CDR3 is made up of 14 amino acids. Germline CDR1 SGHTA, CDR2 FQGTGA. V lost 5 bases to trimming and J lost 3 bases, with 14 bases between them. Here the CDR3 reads CASSPGQDNYEQYF. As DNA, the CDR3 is TGTGCCAGCAGCCCAGGACAAGACAACTACGAGCAGTACTTC.

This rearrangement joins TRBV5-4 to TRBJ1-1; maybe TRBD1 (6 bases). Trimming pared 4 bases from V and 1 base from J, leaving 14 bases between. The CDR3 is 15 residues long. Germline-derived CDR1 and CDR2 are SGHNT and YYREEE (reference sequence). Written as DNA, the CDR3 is TGTGCCAGCAGCGCGAGCAGGGGCTCGAACACTGAAGCTTTCTTT. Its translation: CASSASRGSNTEAFF.

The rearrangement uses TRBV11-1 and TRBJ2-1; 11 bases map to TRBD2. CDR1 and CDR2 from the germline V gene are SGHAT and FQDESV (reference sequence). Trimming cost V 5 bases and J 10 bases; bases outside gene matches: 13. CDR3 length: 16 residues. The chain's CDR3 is CASSPLAGGHRWEQFF. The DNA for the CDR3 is TGTGCCAGCAGCCCGCTAGCGGGAGGCCATAGGTGGGAGCAGTTCTTC.

The CDR3 nucleotides read TGTGCCAGTACCAAAAATGGGGCTAGCCGTTCCACCGGGGAGCTGTTTTTT. It codes for CASTKNGASRSTGELFF. V is TRBV19 and J is TRBJ2-2; D tentatively fits TRBD1 or TRBD2 (5 bases each). V lost 7 bases to trimming and J lost 4 bases, with 22 bases between them. This CDR3 is built from 17 residues. Germline V gives CDR1 LNHDA, CDR2 SQIVND (reference sequence).

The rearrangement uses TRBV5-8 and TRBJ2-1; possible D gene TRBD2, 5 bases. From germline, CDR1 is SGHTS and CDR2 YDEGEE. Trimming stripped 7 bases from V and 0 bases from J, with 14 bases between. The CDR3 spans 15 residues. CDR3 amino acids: CASRTDYYSYNEQFF. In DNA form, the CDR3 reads TGTGCCAGCCGTACTGACTACTACTCCTACAATGAGCAGTTCTTC.

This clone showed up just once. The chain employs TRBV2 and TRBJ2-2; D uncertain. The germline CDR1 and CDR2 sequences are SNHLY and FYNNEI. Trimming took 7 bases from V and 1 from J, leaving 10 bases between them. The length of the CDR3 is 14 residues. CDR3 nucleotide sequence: TGTGCCAGCAAGAGCACTATGAACACCGGGGAGCTGTTTTTT. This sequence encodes CASKSTMNTGELFF. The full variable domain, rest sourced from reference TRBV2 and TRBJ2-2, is EPEVTQTPSHQVTQMGQEVILRCVPISNHLYFYWYRQILGQKVEFLVSFYNNEISEKSEIFDDQFSVERPDGSNFTLKIRSTKLEDSAMYFCASKSTMNTGELFFGEGSRLTVL.

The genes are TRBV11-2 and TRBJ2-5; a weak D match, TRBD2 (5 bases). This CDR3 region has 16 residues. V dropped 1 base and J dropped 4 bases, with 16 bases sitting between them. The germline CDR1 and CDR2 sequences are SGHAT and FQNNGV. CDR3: CASSLVVASWGETQYF. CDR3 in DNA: TGTGCCAGCAGCTTAGTTGTAGCGTCGTGGGGAGAGACCCAGTACTTC. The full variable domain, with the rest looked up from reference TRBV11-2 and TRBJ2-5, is EAGVAQSPRYKIIEKRQSVAFWCNPISGHATLYWYQQILGQGPKLLIQFQNNGVVDDSQLPKDRFSAERLKGVDSTLKIQPAKLEDSAVYLCASSLVVASWGETQYFGPGTRLLVL.

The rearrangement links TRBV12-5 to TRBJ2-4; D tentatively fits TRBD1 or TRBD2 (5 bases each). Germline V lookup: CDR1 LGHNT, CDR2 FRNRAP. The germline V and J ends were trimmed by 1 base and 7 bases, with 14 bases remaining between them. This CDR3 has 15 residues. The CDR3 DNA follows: TGTGCTAGTGGTTTGGCTCGGACCCGGGACAACATTCAGTACTTC. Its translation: CASGLARTRDNIQYF. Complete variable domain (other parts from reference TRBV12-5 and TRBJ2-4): DARVTQTPRHKVTEMGQEVTMRCQPILGHNTVFWYRQTMMQGLELLAYFRNRAPLDDSGMPKDRFSAEMPDATLATLKIQPSEPRDSAVYFCASGLARTRDNIQYFGAGTRLSVL.